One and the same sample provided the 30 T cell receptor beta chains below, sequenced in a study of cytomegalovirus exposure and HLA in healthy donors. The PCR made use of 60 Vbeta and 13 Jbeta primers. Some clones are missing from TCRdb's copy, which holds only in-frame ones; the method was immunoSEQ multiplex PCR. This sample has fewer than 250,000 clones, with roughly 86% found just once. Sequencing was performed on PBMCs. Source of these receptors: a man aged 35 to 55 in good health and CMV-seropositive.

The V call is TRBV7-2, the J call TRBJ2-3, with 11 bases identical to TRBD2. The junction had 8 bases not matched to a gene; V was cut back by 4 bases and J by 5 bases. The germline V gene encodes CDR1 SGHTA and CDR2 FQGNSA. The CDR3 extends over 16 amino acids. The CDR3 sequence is CASSSGSGRAVDTQYF. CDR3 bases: TGTGCCAGCAGCTCTGGTAGCGGGAGGGCCGTAGATACGCAGTATTTT.

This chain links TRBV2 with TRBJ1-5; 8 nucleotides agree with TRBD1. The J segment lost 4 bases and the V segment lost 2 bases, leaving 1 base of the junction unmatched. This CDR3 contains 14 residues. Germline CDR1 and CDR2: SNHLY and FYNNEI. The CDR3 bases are TGTGCCAGCAGTGAACAGGGGGCGAATCAGCCCCAGCATTTT. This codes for CASSEQGANQPQHF.

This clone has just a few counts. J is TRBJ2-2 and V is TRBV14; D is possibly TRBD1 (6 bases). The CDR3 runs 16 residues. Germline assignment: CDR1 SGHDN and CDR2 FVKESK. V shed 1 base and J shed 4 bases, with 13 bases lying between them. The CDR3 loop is CASSQVLTGFTGELFF. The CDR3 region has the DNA TGTGCCAGCAGCCAAGTTTTGACAGGCTTCACCGGGGAGCTGTTTTTT.

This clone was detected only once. The chain's CDR3 is CASSPGSGQAPPAYEQYF. CDR3 nucleotide sequence: TGTGCCAGCAGTCCAGGGTCGGGACAGGCGCCCCCAGCCTACGAGCAGTACTTC. The gene calls are TRBV6-9 and TRBJ2-7, with TRBD1 matching over 8 bases. Germline values: CDR1 MNHGY, CDR2 SVAAGI. Trimming took 5 bases from V and 2 from J; bases not matched to a gene: 17. The CDR3 length is 18 residues.

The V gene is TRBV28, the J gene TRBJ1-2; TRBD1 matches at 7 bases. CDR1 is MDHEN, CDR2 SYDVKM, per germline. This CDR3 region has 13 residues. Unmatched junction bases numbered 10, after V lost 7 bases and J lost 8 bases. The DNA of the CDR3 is TGTGCCAGCACCACCACAGGGGTTGGCGGCTACACCTTC. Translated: CASTTTGVGGYTF.

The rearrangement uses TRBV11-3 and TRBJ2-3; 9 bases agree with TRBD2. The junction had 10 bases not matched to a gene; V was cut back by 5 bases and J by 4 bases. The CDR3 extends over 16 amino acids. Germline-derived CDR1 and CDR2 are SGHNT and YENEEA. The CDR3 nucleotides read TGTGCCAGCAGCCCGGGTGGTAGCGGGAGTGCAGATACGCAGTATTTT. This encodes CASSPGGSGSADTQYF.

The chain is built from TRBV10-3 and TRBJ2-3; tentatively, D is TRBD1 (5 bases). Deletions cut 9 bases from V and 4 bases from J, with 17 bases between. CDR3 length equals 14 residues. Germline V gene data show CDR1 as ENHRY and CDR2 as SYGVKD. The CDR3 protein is CAIKDSSKADTQYF. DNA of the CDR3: TGTGCCATAAAAGACAGTAGTAAGGCAGATACGCAGTATTTT.

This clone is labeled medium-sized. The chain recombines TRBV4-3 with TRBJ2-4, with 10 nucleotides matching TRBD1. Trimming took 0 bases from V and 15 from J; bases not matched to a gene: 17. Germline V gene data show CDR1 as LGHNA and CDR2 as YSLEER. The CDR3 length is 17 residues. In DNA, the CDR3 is TGCGCCAGCAGCCAAGATCGTGGGGGGACAGGGGCCTGGGGAAGGTACTTC. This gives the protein CASSQDRGGTGAWGRYF.

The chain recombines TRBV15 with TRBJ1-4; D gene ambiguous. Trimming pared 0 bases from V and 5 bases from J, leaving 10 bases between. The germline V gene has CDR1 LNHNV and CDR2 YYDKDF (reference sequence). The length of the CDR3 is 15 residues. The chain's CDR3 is CATSRDLRLNEKLFF. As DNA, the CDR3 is TGTGCCACCAGCAGAGATCTGAGACTCAATGAAAAACTGTTTTTT.

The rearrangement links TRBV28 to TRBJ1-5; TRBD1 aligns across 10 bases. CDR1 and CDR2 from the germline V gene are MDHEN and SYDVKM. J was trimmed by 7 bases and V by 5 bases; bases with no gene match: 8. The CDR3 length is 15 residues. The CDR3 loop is CASSPETGGRQPQHF. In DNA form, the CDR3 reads TGTGCCAGCAGTCCCGAGACAGGGGGCCGCCAGCCCCAGCATTTT.

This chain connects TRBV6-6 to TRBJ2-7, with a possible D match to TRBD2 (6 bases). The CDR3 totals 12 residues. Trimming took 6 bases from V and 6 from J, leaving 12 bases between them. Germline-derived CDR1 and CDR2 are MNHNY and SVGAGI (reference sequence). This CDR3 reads CASSLRRGEQYF. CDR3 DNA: TGTGCCAGCAGCCTCAGGAGGGGCGAGCAGTACTTC.

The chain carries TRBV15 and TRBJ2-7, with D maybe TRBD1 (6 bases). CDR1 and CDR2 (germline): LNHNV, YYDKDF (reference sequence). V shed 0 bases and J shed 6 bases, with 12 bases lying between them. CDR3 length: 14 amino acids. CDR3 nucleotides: TGTGCCACCAGCAGAGACGGGACACTACTCGAGCAGTACTTC. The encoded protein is CATSRDGTLLEQYF.

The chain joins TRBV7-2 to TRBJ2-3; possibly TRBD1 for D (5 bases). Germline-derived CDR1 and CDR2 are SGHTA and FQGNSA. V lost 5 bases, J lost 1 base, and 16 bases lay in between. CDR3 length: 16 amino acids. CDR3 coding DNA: TGTGCCAGCAGCAAGGTGGGCAGGGTCGGCACAGATACGCAGTATTTT. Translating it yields CASSKVGRVGTDTQYF.

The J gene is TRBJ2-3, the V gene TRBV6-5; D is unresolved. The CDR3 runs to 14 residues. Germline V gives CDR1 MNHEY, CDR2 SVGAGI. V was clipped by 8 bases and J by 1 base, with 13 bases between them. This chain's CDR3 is CASAPDRGTDTQYF. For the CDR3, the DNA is TGTGCCAGCGCACCTGACCGGGGCACAGATACGCAGTATTTT.

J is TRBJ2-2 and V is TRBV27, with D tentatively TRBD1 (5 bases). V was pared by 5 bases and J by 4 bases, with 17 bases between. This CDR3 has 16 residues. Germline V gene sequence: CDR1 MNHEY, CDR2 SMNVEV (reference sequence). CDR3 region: CASSPRPGAGTGELFF. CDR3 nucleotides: TGTGCCAGCAGTCCCCGCCCTGGGGCAGGCACCGGGGAGCTGTTTTTT.

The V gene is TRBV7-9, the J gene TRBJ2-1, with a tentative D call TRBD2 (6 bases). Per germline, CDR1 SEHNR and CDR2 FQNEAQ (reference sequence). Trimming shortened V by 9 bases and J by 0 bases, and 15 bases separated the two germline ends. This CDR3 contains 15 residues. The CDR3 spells CASSRLASSYNEQFF. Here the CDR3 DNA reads TGTGCCAGTTCAAGGCTAGCGAGCTCCTACAATGAGCAGTTCTTC.

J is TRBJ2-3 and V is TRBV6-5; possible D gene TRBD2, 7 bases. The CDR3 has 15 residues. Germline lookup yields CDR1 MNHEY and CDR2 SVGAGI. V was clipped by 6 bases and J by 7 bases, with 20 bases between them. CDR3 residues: CASSLGGGPRNTQYF. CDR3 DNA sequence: TGTGCCAGCAGCCTAGGGGGAGGGCCGAGGAATACGCAGTATTTT.

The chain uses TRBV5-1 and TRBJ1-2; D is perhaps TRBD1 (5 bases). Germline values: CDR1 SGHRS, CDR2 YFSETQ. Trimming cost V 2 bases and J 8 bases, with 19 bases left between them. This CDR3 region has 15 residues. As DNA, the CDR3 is TGCGCCAGCAGCTTCTCCCAGCCGGCCGGGGGAGGCTACACCTTC. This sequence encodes CASSFSQPAGGGYTF.

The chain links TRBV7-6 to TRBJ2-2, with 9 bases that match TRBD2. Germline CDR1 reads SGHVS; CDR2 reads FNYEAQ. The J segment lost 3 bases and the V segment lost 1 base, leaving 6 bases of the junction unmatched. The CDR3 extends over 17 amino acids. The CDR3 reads CASSLDWVAGDTGELFF. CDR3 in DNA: TGTGCCAGCAGCTTAGATTGGGTAGCGGGAGACACCGGGGAGCTGTTTTTT. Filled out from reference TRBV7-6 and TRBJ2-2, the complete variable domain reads GAGVSQSPRYKVTKRGQDVALRCDPISGHVSLYWYRQALGQGPEFLTYFNYEAQQDKSGLPNDRFSAERPEGSISTLTIQRTEQRDSAMYRCASSLDWVAGDTGELFFGEGSRLTVL.

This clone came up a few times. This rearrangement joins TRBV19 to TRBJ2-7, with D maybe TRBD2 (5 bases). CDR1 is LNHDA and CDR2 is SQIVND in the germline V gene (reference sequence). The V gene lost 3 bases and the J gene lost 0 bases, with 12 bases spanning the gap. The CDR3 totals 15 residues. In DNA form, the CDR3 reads TGTGCCAGTAGTATCGCGGGTGAAAGCTCCTACGAGCAGTACTTC. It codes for CASSIAGESSYEQYF.

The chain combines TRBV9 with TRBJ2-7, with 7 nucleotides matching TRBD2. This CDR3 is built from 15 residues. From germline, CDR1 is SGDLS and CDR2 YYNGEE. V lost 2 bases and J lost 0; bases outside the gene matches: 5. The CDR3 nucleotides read TGTGCCAGCAGCGTCTCCGGGGGGACCTCCTACGAGCAGTACTTC. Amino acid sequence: CASSVSGGTSYEQYF.

CDR3 DNA: TGTGCCAGCAGCCCCGCGGTGAGCTCCTACGAGCAGTACTTC. Translating gives CASSPAVSSYEQYF. This rearrangement joins TRBV7-7 to TRBJ2-5; no clear D. The J call may be wrong; the DNA end is better matched by TRBJ2-7. This CDR3 region has 14 residues. CDR1 and CDR2 (germline): SSHAT, FNYEAQ (reference sequence).

The CDR3 protein is CASRSSGGDTDTQYF. The CDR3 DNA reads TGTGCCAGCAGAAGTAGCGGGGGTGACACAGATACGCAGTATTTT. The chain recombines TRBV6-4 with TRBJ2-3, with TRBD2 matching 9 bases. Germline lookup yields CDR1 MRHNA and CDR2 SNTAGT. The CDR3 runs 15 residues. The V and J ends lost 6 bases and 2 bases, in that order; junction bases with no gene match: 6.

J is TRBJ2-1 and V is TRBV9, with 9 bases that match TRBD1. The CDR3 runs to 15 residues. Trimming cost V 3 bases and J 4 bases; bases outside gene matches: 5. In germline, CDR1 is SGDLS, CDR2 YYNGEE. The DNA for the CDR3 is TGTGCCAGCAGCGGAGGGACAGGGAAGTACAATGAGCAGTTCTTC. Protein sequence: CASSGGTGKYNEQFF.

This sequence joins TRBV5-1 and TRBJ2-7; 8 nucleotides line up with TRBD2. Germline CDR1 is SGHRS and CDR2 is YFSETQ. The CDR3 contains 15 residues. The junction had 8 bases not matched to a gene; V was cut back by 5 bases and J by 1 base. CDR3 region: CASSQLADYSYEQYF. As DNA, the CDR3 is TGCGCCAGCAGTCAACTAGCGGACTATTCCTACGAGCAGTACTTC.

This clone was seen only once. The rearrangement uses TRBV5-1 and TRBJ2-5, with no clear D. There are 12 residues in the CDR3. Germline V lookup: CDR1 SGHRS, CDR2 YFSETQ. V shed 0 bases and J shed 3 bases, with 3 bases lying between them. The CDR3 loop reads CASSLAKETQYF. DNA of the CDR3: TGCGCCAGCAGCTTGGCAAAAGAGACCCAGTACTTC.

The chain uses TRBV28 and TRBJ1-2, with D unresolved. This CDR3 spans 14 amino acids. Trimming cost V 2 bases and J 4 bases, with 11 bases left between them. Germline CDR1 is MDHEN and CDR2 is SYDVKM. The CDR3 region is CASSLGGPIYGYTF. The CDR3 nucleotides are TGTGCCAGCAGTTTAGGCGGTCCCATCTATGGCTACACCTTC.

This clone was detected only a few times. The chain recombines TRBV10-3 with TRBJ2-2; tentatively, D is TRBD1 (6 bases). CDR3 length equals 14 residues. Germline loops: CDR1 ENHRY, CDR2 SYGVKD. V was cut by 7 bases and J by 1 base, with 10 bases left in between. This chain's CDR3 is CAITSTGNTGELFF. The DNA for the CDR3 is TGTGCCATCACCTCGACAGGGAACACCGGGGAGCTGTTTTTT.

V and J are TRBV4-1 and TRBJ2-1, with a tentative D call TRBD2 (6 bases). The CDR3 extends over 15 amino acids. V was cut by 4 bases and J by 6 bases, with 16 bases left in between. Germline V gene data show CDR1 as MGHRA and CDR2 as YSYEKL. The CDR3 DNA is TGCGCCAGCAGCCCCCGGGGGAGCGCAGGCAATGAGCAGTTCTTC. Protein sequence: CASSPRGSAGNEQFF.

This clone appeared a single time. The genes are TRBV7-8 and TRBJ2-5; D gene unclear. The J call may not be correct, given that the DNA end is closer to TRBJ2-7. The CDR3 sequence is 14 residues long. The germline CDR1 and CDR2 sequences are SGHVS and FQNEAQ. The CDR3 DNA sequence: TGTGCCAGCAGCTTAGGTTCGGTAACCTACGAGCAGTACTTC. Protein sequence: CASSLGSVTYEQYF.